The 27 T cell receptor beta chains in this list originate from one sample, sequenced in a study of blood T cell repertoires in COVID-19. The repertoire was sequenced with immunoSEQ multiplex PCR; TCRdb's copy has only in-frame clones and lacks some. The sample shows some 220,000 clones, more than 65% of them seen only once. Sample: peripheral blood. The receptors originated from a man between 45 and 60 years old with active or convalescent COVID-19.

This clone has more than one count but fewer than ten. CDR3 in amino acids: CASSLGWRGAYPEAFF. The CDR3 nucleotides are TGTGCCAGCAGCTTGGGATGGAGGGGCGCCTATCCTGAAGCTTTCTTT. The chain has TRBV5-5 and TRBJ1-1; D might be TRBD1 (5 bases). V lost 0 bases and J 6 bases, leaving 18 bases between the germline ends. Germline assignment: CDR1 SGHKS and CDR2 YYEKEE (reference sequence). The CDR3 has 16 residues.

The V call is TRBV4-3, the J call TRBJ1-4; possible D gene TRBD1, 5 bases. The CDR3 has 16 residues. Germline V gene sequence: CDR1 LGHNA, CDR2 YSLEER. Trimming pared 2 bases from V and 3 bases from J, leaving 13 bases between. CDR3 in amino acids: CASSQITSGANEKLFF. DNA for the CDR3: TGCGCCAGCAGCCAAATTACCTCGGGGGCTAATGAAAAACTGTTTTTT.

The chain has TRBV2 and TRBJ1-2; TRBD1 matches at 7 bases. Trimming at V came to 5 bases and at J to 7 bases, leaving 1 base not matched to a gene. The CDR3 has 11 residues. Germline CDR1 and CDR2: SNHLY and FYNNEI. CDR3 region: CASSTGVGYTF. Here the CDR3 DNA reads TGTGCCAGCAGTACAGGGGTTGGCTACACCTTC.

V is TRBV7-2 and J is TRBJ1-6, with 7 bases matching TRBD1. Germline CDR1 reads SGHTA; CDR2 reads FQGNSA. The CDR3 has 12 amino acids. Trimming cost V 5 bases and J 12 bases; bases outside gene matches: 4. CDR3 sequence reads: CASSLDREPLHF. DNA for the CDR3: TGTGCCAGCAGCCTCGACAGGGAACCCCTCCACTTT.

This clone was detected only once. The gene calls are TRBV7-2 and TRBJ1-2; possibly TRBD1 for D (5 bases). V was trimmed by 1 base and J by 8 bases, leaving 11 bases between them. The V gene's germline CDR1 is SGHTA and CDR2 FQGNSA. This CDR3 has 13 amino acids. The CDR3 region is CASSLGRVGGYTF. In nucleotides, the CDR3 is TGTGCCAGCAGCTTAGGCAGGGTCGGCGGCTACACCTTC.

The rearrangement uses TRBV5-6 and TRBJ2-7, with 10 bases fitting TRBD2. The trim removed 4 bases at V and 4 bases at J, leaving 17 bases unmatched. This CDR3 spans 18 amino acids. CDR1 and CDR2 from the germline V gene are SGHDT and YYEEEE. The CDR3 loop is CASSPRAEYTSGAYEQYF. CDR3 DNA: TGTGCCAGCAGCCCCCGGGCCGAGTACACTAGCGGGGCTTACGAGCAGTACTTC.

This sequence joins TRBV10-3 and TRBJ1-1; 7 nucleotides match TRBD1. The CDR3 consists of 14 residues. Trimming removed 2 bases from V and 5 bases from J; junction bases left unmatched: 5. Germline V CDR1 and CDR2: ENHRY, SYGVKD. In DNA form, the CDR3 reads TGTGCCATCAGTGAGAAGGGGGCGCGAACTGAAGCTTTCTTT. This codes for CAISEKGARTEAFF.

This clone was seen a handful of times. The chain recombines TRBV19 with TRBJ1-3, with D hard to call. Trimming shortened V by 6 bases and J by 4 bases, and 13 bases separated the two germline ends. This CDR3 is built from 14 residues. Germline values: CDR1 LNHDA, CDR2 SQIVND (reference sequence). The CDR3 DNA reads TGTGCCAGTAGAGACAATGCTCCCGGAAACACCATATATTTT. Protein sequence: CASRDNAPGNTIYF.

The chain joins TRBV28 to TRBJ2-1; TRBD2 aligns across 7 bases. Unmatched junction bases numbered 8, after V lost 2 bases and J lost 7 bases. From germline, CDR1 is MDHEN and CDR2 SYDVKM. The CDR3 sequence is 15 residues long. The CDR3 region is CASSLGGEGGNEQFF. The CDR3 DNA sequence: TGTGCCAGCAGTTTAGGGGGGGAGGGTGGTAATGAGCAGTTCTTC.

DNA for the CDR3: TGCGCCAGCAGTTTCGCCCCGGGGAATTCACCCCTCCACTTT. Protein: CASSFAPGNSPLHF. This chain links TRBV5-1 with TRBJ1-6; D is uncertain. The CDR3 consists of 14 residues. Trimming took off 5 bases at V and 7 bases at J, with 13 bases between the two ends. Germline CDR1 reads SGHRS; CDR2 reads YFSETQ.

DNA for the CDR3: TGCGCCAGCAGCCCAGATAACGACAGGGGGCCTGGCTACACCTTC. This translates into CASSPDNDRGPGYTF. This sequence joins TRBV5-1 and TRBJ1-2; TRBD1 matches at 10 bases. CDR3 size: 15 residues. Germline CDR1 and CDR2: SGHRS and YFSETQ. The junction had 10 bases not matched to a gene; V was cut back by 4 bases and J by 7 bases. The full variable domain, with the rest looked up from reference TRBV5-1 and TRBJ1-2, is KAGVTQTPRYLIKTRGQQVTLSCSPISGHRSVSWYQQTPGQGLQFLFEYFSETQRNKGNFPGRFSGRQFSNSRSEMNVSTLELGDSALYLCASSPDNDRGPGYTFGSGTRLTVV.

Notes on this clone: Other nucleotide sequences from this sample produce the same CDR3. V usage is TRBV28 and J usage is TRBJ2-7, with D hard to call. The CDR3 length is 13 residues. V lost 3 bases to trimming and J lost 2 bases, with 8 bases between them. In germline, CDR1 is MDHEN, CDR2 SYDVKM. The CDR3 region is CASSLVRTYEQYF. CDR3 bases: TGTGCCAGCAGTTTGGTCAGAACCTACGAGCAGTACTTC.

The gene calls are TRBV7-8 and TRBJ2-3; 13 bases are shared with TRBD2. Germline values: CDR1 SGHVS, CDR2 FQNEAQ. Trimming cost V 5 bases and J 5 bases; bases outside gene matches: 13. This CDR3 is 18 amino acids long. The CDR3 DNA follows: TGTGCCAGCAGCCGAGGGACTAGCGGGAAGTCAATTGGAGATACGCAGTATTTT. Protein sequence: CASSRGTSGKSIGDTQYF.

V gene TRBV19 combines with J gene TRBJ1-1, with D hard to call. The V and J ends lost 3 bases and 8 bases respectively, with 10 bases between them. Germline-derived CDR1 and CDR2 are LNHDA and SQIVND (reference sequence). The CDR3 is 12 amino acids. CDR3 in DNA: TGTGCCAGTAGTATTCTTAACGGGGAAGCTTTCTTT. Its protein product is CASSILNGEAFF.

This rearrangement joins TRBV28 to TRBJ1-4; no reliable D call. Germline CDR1 and CDR2: MDHEN and SYDVKM. Trimming took 1 base from V and 12 from J, leaving 12 bases between them. The CDR3 has 13 residues. The CDR3 loop reads CASSLFPGTELFF. CDR3 nucleotide sequence: TGTGCCAGCAGTTTATTTCCGGGTACGGAACTGTTTTTT.

The chain is built from TRBV5-1 and TRBJ1-6, with D maybe TRBD1 (5 bases). The CDR3 covers 17 residues. V lost 0 bases and J 0 bases, leaving 10 bases between the germline ends. CDR1 SGHRS and CDR2 YFSETQ come from the germline V gene. CDR3 loop: CASSLGDGGSYNSPLHF. The CDR3 DNA is TGCGCCAGCAGCTTGGGGGACGGGGGCTCCTATAATTCACCCCTCCACTTT.

V and J are TRBV15 and TRBJ2-1; TRBD2 matches at 7 bases. J gave up 5 bases and V 0 bases, and 7 bases lay outside the gene matches. CDR1 LNHNV and CDR2 YYDKDF come from the germline V gene (reference sequence). The CDR3 has 16 amino acids. The CDR3 loop reads CATSRDLRTRHNEQFF. The CDR3 region has the DNA TGTGCCACCAGCAGAGACCTTCGGACTAGACACAATGAGCAGTTCTTC.

V gene TRBV6-5 combines with J gene TRBJ1-6; 9 positions agree with TRBD1. V shed 7 bases, J shed 6 bases, and the junction held 4 bases outside the gene matches. The CDR3 consists of 14 residues. Germline CDR1 reads MNHEY; CDR2 reads SVGAGI. CDR3 sequence reads: CASTRDRANSPLHF. As DNA, the CDR3 is TGTGCCAGCACCCGGGACAGGGCTAATTCACCCCTCCACTTT.

The sample holds one count of this clone. This chain links TRBV7-6 with TRBJ2-3; D unresolved. Germline V gene lookup returns CDR1 SGHVS and CDR2 FNYEAQ. Trimming pared 3 bases from V and 1 base from J, leaving 8 bases between. This CDR3 has 14 residues. The CDR3 protein is CASSFSRGTDTQYF. The CDR3 coding sequence is TGTGCCAGCAGCTTCTCGCGAGGCACAGATACGCAGTATTTT.

This chain connects TRBV15 to TRBJ1-5; D is unresolved. Trimming pared 1 base from V and 4 bases from J, leaving 5 bases between. The CDR3 loop spans 13 amino acids. Germline V lookup: CDR1 LNHNV, CDR2 YYDKDF (reference sequence). Written as DNA, the CDR3 is TGTGCCACCAGCAGAGCTCCGAATCAGCCCCAGCATTTT. It codes for CATSRAPNQPQHF. Full variable domain (remainder filled in from reference TRBV15 and TRBJ1-5): DAMVIQNPRYQVTQFGKPVTLSCSQTLNHNVMYWYQQKSSQAPKLLFHYYDKDFNNEADTPDNFQSRRPNTSFCFLDIRSPGLGDTAMYLCATSRAPNQPQHFGDGTRLSIL.

Only a few counts were recorded for this clone. V is TRBV19 and J is TRBJ1-6; 7 positions match TRBD1. V dropped 5 bases and J dropped 5; count of bases not matched to a gene: 9. CDR3 length equals 16 residues. From germline, CDR1 is LNHDA and CDR2 SQIVND (reference sequence). The CDR3 sequence: CASSFKWRGHNSPLHF. In DNA, the CDR3 is TGTGCCAGTAGTTTTAAATGGAGGGGGCATAATTCACCCCTCCACTTT.

This clone was seen a single time. The chain uses TRBV15 and TRBJ2-5; a possible D gene is TRBD1 (6 bases). The length of the CDR3 is 14 residues. The germline V and J ends were trimmed by 5 bases and 5 bases, with 15 bases remaining between them. Germline CDR1 is LNHNV and CDR2 is YYDKDF (reference sequence). In nucleotides, the CDR3 is TGTGCCACCAGCCTGTTGGGGGCCTGGGAGACCCAGTACTTC. This encodes CATSLLGAWETQYF.

The chain links TRBV6-5 to TRBJ2-7; D call uncertain. The germline V and J ends were trimmed by 5 bases and 3 bases, with 14 bases remaining between them. The CDR3 loop spans 14 amino acids. The germline gives CDR1 MNHEY, CDR2 SVGAGI. The CDR3 sequence is CASSSSLAVYEQYF. The DNA of the CDR3 is TGTGCCAGCAGTAGCTCGTTGGCGGTCTACGAGCAGTACTTC.

The chain recombines TRBV28 with TRBJ1-6, with 8 bases matching TRBD1. Germline loops: CDR1 MDHEN, CDR2 SYDVKM. CDR3 length: 17 amino acids. Germline trimming cut 6 bases from V and 4 bases from J; bases unmatched to any gene: 11. CDR3 sequence: CASSPRGGQDYNSPLHF. The DNA of the CDR3 is TGTGCCAGCAGCCCGCGGGGGGGACAGGATTATAATTCACCCCTCCACTTT.

The genes are TRBV5-4 and TRBJ1-3, with a possible D match to TRBD1 (6 bases). CDR3 length: 15 amino acids. Per germline, CDR1 SGHNT and CDR2 YYREEE (reference sequence). V lost 3 bases, J lost 6 bases, and 16 bases lay in between. For the CDR3, the DNA is TGTGCCAGCAGCTCCCCCGGGACACCCGAAAACACCATATATTTT. Translating gives CASSSPGTPENTIYF.

The rearrangement uses TRBV5-4 and TRBJ1-5, with 9 bases lining up with TRBD1. CDR1 is SGHNT, CDR2 YYREEE, per germline (reference sequence). The CDR3 loop spans 14 amino acids. The J segment lost 4 bases and the V segment lost 3 bases, leaving 2 bases of the junction unmatched. The CDR3 reads CASSSGTGNQPQHF. CDR3 bases: TGTGCCAGCAGCTCCGGGACAGGGAATCAGCCCCAGCATTTT.

This chain joins TRBV2 and TRBJ2-1; 7 bases are a match to TRBD2. Unmatched junction bases numbered 5, after V lost 7 bases and J lost 2 bases. Germline CDR1 and CDR2: SNHLY and FYNNEI. The CDR3 sequence is 14 residues long. The CDR3 is CASMRLAAYNEQFF. Here the CDR3 DNA reads TGTGCCAGCATGAGGCTAGCGGCCTACAATGAGCAGTTCTTC.